A selection of T cell receptor beta chains follows, all from one sample in a study of metastatic and nonmetastatic thyroid tumors. TCRdb ran MiXCR on the PCR reads. The profile shows 22,000 or so clones, 36% of them singletons. Sequencing used blood. These receptors all stem from a male donor with papillary thyroid cancer or a benign thyroid nodule (not recorded which). Some clones in this sample may be carry-over from other donors' samples. CDR3s include the opening cysteine and the closing phenylalanine or tryptophan. Each record gives: CDR3 DNA, CDR3 protein, D gene, clone size, V gene, J gene. The D gene is left open where the match is weak. Rows may omit the clone size; those that give it use once, few, many or a size class.

cdr3_nt: TGTGCCAGCAGTCCGCAGAGAGTTCAGACCCAGTACTTC; cdr3_aa: CASSPQRVQTQYF; d_call: .; clone_size: many; v_call: TRBV28; j_call: TRBJ2-5
cdr3_nt: TGTGCCAGCAGACCGGATAAAGCGCAGCAGTACTTC; cdr3_aa: CASRPDKAQQYF; d_call: .; clone_size: many; v_call: TRBV2; j_call: TRBJ2-7
cdr3_nt: TGCAGTGCTACCAAGTACAATGAGCAGTTCTTC; cdr3_aa: CSATKYNEQFF; d_call: .; clone_size: medium-sized; v_call: TRBV20-1; j_call: TRBJ2-1
cdr3_nt: TGTGCCAGCAGTTTTTCAGGGGGCGGCACTGAAGCTTTCTTT; cdr3_aa: CASSFSGGGTEAFF; d_call: TRBD1; clone_size: once; v_call: TRBV28; j_call: TRBJ1-1
cdr3_nt: TGCGCCAGCAGCTTGGACGGCGGGGTAACCTACAATGAGCAGTTCTTC; cdr3_aa: CASSLDGGVTYNEQFF; d_call: .; clone_size: medium-sized; v_call: TRBV5-1; j_call: TRBJ2-1
cdr3_nt: TGTGCCAGCAGCCCGTTTTCGACAGAGGGCAATCAGCCCCAGCATTTT; cdr3_aa: CASSPFSTEGNQPQHF; d_call: .; clone_size: medium-sized; v_call: TRBV7-8; j_call: TRBJ1-5
cdr3_nt: TGTGCCAGCAGCCCACAACCCCCGGGGGTGGGGGAGACCCAGTACTTC; cdr3_aa: CASSPQPPGVGETQYF; d_call: .; clone_size: .; v_call: TRBV9; j_call: TRBJ2-5
cdr3_nt: TGTGCCAGCTCACCACTATTCAGGGACACAGATACGCAGTATTTT; cdr3_aa: CASSPLFRDTDTQYF; d_call: .; clone_size: many; v_call: TRBV18; j_call: TRBJ2-3
cdr3_nt: TGTGCCAGCAGCTTAGAAGGGCAGTTAAATGAAAAACTGTTTTTT; cdr3_aa: CASSLEGQLNEKLFF; d_call: .; clone_size: .; v_call: TRBV11-2; j_call: TRBJ1-4
cdr3_nt: TGTGCCAGTAGTATCGGGCAAGCTACACCTAATGAAAAACTGTTTTTT; cdr3_aa: CASSIGQATPNEKLFF; d_call: .; clone_size: few; v_call: TRBV19; j_call: TRBJ1-4
cdr3_nt: TGCGCCACCTCGGACAGGGGGCCTTCCTACGAGCAGTACTTC; cdr3_aa: CATSDRGPSYEQYF; d_call: TRBD1; clone_size: .; v_call: TRBV5-1; j_call: TRBJ2-7
cdr3_nt: TGCGCCAGCAGCGAACAGGGGGATTATGGCTACACCTTC; cdr3_aa: CASSEQGDYGYTF; d_call: TRBD1; clone_size: many; v_call: TRBV5-1; j_call: TRBJ1-2
cdr3_nt: TGTGCCACCCAGCGGGGACGGGGCTACGAGCAGTACTTC; cdr3_aa: CATQRGRGYEQYF; d_call: TRBD2; clone_size: medium-sized; v_call: TRBV24-1; j_call: TRBJ2-7
cdr3_nt: TGTGCCTGGATGAGGACTAGCGGCGAGCAGTACTTC; cdr3_aa: CAWMRTSGEQYF; d_call: TRBD2; clone_size: .; v_call: TRBV30; j_call: TRBJ2-7
cdr3_nt: TGTGCCAGCTCACCACGCGGGGACGGCGAGCAGTACTTC; cdr3_aa: CASSPRGDGEQYF; d_call: .; clone_size: .; v_call: TRBV18; j_call: TRBJ2-7
cdr3_nt: TGTGCCAGCAGCAAAATCGGGGTAGCGGGAGACAATGAGCAGTTCTTC; cdr3_aa: CASSKIGVAGDNEQFF; d_call: TRBD2; clone_size: few; v_call: TRBV27; j_call: TRBJ2-1
cdr3_nt: TGCGCCAGCAGCTTGGCCCCCGGATCCAACACCGGGGAGCTGTTTTTT; cdr3_aa: CASSLAPGSNTGELFF; d_call: .; clone_size: .; v_call: TRBV5-1; j_call: TRBJ2-2
cdr3_nt: TGTGCCAGCAAAAACGCTGGGTTGAACACTGAAGCTTTCTTT; cdr3_aa: CASKNAGLNTEAFF; d_call: .; clone_size: medium-sized; v_call: TRBV6-2/TRBV6-3; j_call: TRBJ1-1
cdr3_nt: TGCAGTGCTAGAAGGGGGACAGGGGTCTACGAGCAGTACTTC; cdr3_aa: CSARRGTGVYEQYF; d_call: TRBD1; clone_size: .; v_call: TRBV20-1; j_call: TRBJ2-7
cdr3_nt: TGTGCCAGCAGATTGGGACTAGCGGGGCTAGTCGGGGAGCTGTTTTTT; cdr3_aa: CASRLGLAGLVGELFF; d_call: TRBD2; clone_size: .; v_call: TRBV11-2; j_call: TRBJ2-2
cdr3_nt: TGTGCCAGTAGTATTGGGCTGGTTGGAGAGACCCAGTACTTC; cdr3_aa: CASSIGLVGETQYF; d_call: .; clone_size: few; v_call: TRBV19; j_call: TRBJ2-5
cdr3_nt: TGTGCCAGCAGTGCTGGGTCGGACACTGAAGCTTTCTTT; cdr3_aa: CASSAGSDTEAFF; d_call: .; clone_size: few; v_call: TRBV2; j_call: TRBJ1-1
cdr3_nt: TGCGCCACCACCCGGCTAGCGGGAGAGGGGGACACCGGGGAGCTGTTTTTT; cdr3_aa: CATTRLAGEGDTGELFF; d_call: TRBD2; clone_size: .; v_call: TRBV5-1; j_call: TRBJ2-2
cdr3_nt: TGTGCCAGCATTGGGTCAGGCATGGGAGAGCAGTACTTC; cdr3_aa: CASIGSGMGEQYF; d_call: .; clone_size: few; v_call: TRBV6-1; j_call: TRBJ2-7
cdr3_nt: TGCAGCGTTGTATTGTTAGACACTGAAGCTTTCTTT; cdr3_aa: CSVVLLDTEAFF; d_call: .; clone_size: .; v_call: TRBV29-1; j_call: TRBJ1-1
cdr3_nt: TGCAGCGTTGAAGATGGGACTAGTAACGAGCAGTACTTC; cdr3_aa: CSVEDGTSNEQYF; d_call: TRBD2; clone_size: many; v_call: TRBV29-1; j_call: TRBJ2-7
cdr3_nt: TGTGCCAGCAGTTATCCGGGGACTAGCGGGATGAATGAGCAGTTCTTC; cdr3_aa: CASSYPGTSGMNEQFF; d_call: TRBD2; clone_size: few; v_call: TRBV6-5; j_call: TRBJ2-1
cdr3_nt: TGTGCCAGCAGCCACGACAGCTTGGGAAGGATGTTCTTC; cdr3_aa: CASSHDSLGRMFF; d_call: .; clone_size: many; v_call: TRBV3-1; j_call: TRBJ2-1
cdr3_nt: TGTGCCAGTAGACCTGACAGGGGGAATAATTCACCCCTCCACTTT; cdr3_aa: CASRPDRGNNSPLHF; d_call: TRBD1; clone_size: medium-sized; v_call: TRBV19; j_call: TRBJ1-6
cdr3_nt: TGTGCCAGTAGTAGCGGACTAAGACCTAGCACAGATACGCAGTATTTT; cdr3_aa: CASSSGLRPSTDTQYF; d_call: .; clone_size: .; v_call: TRBV19; j_call: TRBJ2-3
cdr3_nt: TGTGCCAGCAGTGGGGCAGGCGGAATGAACACTGAAGCTTTCTTT; cdr3_aa: CASSGAGGMNTEAFF; d_call: .; clone_size: few; v_call: TRBV27; j_call: TRBJ1-1
cdr3_nt: TGTGCCAGTACCTCAGGGGGGGGGGCCACCGGGGAGCTGTTTTTT; cdr3_aa: CASTSGGGATGELFF; d_call: .; clone_size: many; v_call: TRBV19; j_call: TRBJ2-2
cdr3_nt: TGCAGTGCTGCACCGGGACTAGGTCGAGAGACCCAGTACTTC; cdr3_aa: CSAAPGLGRETQYF; d_call: TRBD2; clone_size: .; v_call: TRBV20-1; j_call: TRBJ2-5
cdr3_nt: TGTGCCAGCAGCTTAGGGTTCGTTACTGAGCAGTTCTTC; cdr3_aa: CASSLGFVTEQFF; d_call: .; clone_size: .; v_call: TRBV11-2; j_call: TRBJ2-1
cdr3_nt: TGCGCCAGCAGCTGGGAATTCTCCTACAATGAGCAGTTCTTC; cdr3_aa: CASSWEFSYNEQFF; d_call: .; clone_size: medium-sized; v_call: TRBV5-1; j_call: TRBJ2-1
cdr3_nt: TGTGCCACCTCGCCGGGACAAACAACTAATGAAAAACTGTTTTTT; cdr3_aa: CATSPGQTTNEKLFF; d_call: .; clone_size: many; v_call: TRBV10-3; j_call: TRBJ1-4
cdr3_nt: TGTGCCAGCAGCGTCGGACACCGGACTAGCGGGATTTCTGGGGAGCAGTACTTC; cdr3_aa: CASSVGHRTSGISGEQYF; d_call: TRBD2; clone_size: .; v_call: TRBV9; j_call: TRBJ2-7
cdr3_nt: TGTGCCAGCCTGCTTTCTCCGAGCTCCTACAATGAGCAGTTCTTC; cdr3_aa: CASLLSPSSYNEQFF; d_call: .; clone_size: few; v_call: TRBV6-2/TRBV6-3; j_call: TRBJ2-1
cdr3_nt: TGTGCCAGCAGCTTAGATATACAGGGCCCCCGTGATACGCAGTATTTT; cdr3_aa: CASSLDIQGPRDTQYF; d_call: .; clone_size: .; v_call: TRBV11-2; j_call: TRBJ2-3
cdr3_nt: TGTGCCAGCAGCTTATTTCTGGGGGGGCAGTGGGAGTTTTACGAGCAGTACTTC; cdr3_aa: CASSLFLGGQWEFYEQYF; d_call: .; clone_size: few; v_call: TRBV11-2; j_call: TRBJ2-7
cdr3_nt: TGCGCCAGCAGCCAAGCGGGAGGGGGATCGGGGAATTCACCCCTCCACTTT; cdr3_aa: CASSQAGGGSGNSPLHF; d_call: .; clone_size: few; v_call: TRBV4-1; j_call: TRBJ1-6
cdr3_nt: TGTGCCAGCAGTTTGCTCGGGGGCGGGACCTCCTACGAGCAGTACTTC; cdr3_aa: CASSLLGGGTSYEQYF; d_call: .; clone_size: few; v_call: TRBV12-3/TRBV12-4; j_call: TRBJ2-7
cdr3_nt: TGTGCCAGCAGCTTAGGTGCGAGGGGCAGCTCTGGCCGCACTGAAGCTTTCTTT; cdr3_aa: CASSLGARGSSGRTEAFF; d_call: .; clone_size: .; v_call: TRBV7-8; j_call: TRBJ1-1
cdr3_nt: TGTGCCACCCGTAGCGGGGGAACCTACGAGCAGTACTTC; cdr3_aa: CATRSGGTYEQYF; d_call: TRBD2; clone_size: few; v_call: TRBV19; j_call: TRBJ2-7
cdr3_nt: TGCGCCAGCAGCTTAGGGACCTATAATTCACCCCTCCACTTT; cdr3_aa: CASSLGTYNSPLHF; d_call: .; clone_size: .; v_call: TRBV5-1; j_call: TRBJ1-6
cdr3_nt: TGTGCCAGCAGTCCTCAGCGGGAGTGGACCTACGAGCAGTACTTC; cdr3_aa: CASSPQREWTYEQYF; d_call: TRBD2; clone_size: .; v_call: TRBV5-8; j_call: TRBJ2-7